The 27 T cell receptor beta chains reported below all come from one sample, sequenced in a study of response to subunit inactivated influenza vaccine (dated by TCRdb to the late 2010s). Libraries were built with RT-PCR. Instrument used: Illumina HiSeq 2500. The raw public reads went through TCRdb reprocessing: fastp at Q25, MiXCR clone calling, in-frame beta chains kept. Duplicate CDR3 protein sequences are folded into a single record with the most common DNA and genes. The sample contains some 570,000 distinct CDR3 sequences, 10% to 12% of them found a single time. The ten largest clones take up 9.5% to 11% of the sample. This sample was shared with a second study, whose subject was T cells expressing NK-cell markers. The second study's authors report: TCR beta cDNA libraries were made by 5'RACE template switching that added a universal primer site and unique molecular identifiers.

The source material was PBMCs from blood, sampled on the day of vaccination. Receptor source: a man in his forties or fifties who received an inactivated influenza vaccine. Donor details come from another sample of the same person, matched by shared clones.

This clonotype was observed a few times. This chain links TRBV5-1 with TRBJ2-3; no clear D gene. CDR1 and CDR2 from the germline V gene are SGHRS and YFSETQ. This CDR3 contains 12 residues. V was shortened by 1 base and J by 6 bases, with 6 bases between the two germline ends. The CDR3 loop is CASSLKLDTQYF. As DNA, the CDR3 is TGCGCCAGCAGCTTGAAGCTGGATACGCAGTATTTT. Supplemented by reference TRBV5-1 and TRBJ2-3, the full variable domain reads KAGVTQTPRYLIKTRGQQVTLSCSPISGHRSVSWYQQTPGQGLQFLFEYFSETQRNKGNFPGRFSGRQFSNSRSEMNVSTLELGDSALYLCASSLKLDTQYFGPGTRLTVL.

The chain links TRBV20-1 to TRBJ2-7, with TRBD1 identical over 9 bases. Germline CDR1 DFQATT, CDR2 SNEGSKA (reference sequence). The V segment lost 6 bases and the J segment 2 bases; nucleotides outside the gene matches: 8. The CDR3 sequence is 14 residues long. The CDR3 sequence is CSATGTGLAYEQYF. DNA of the CDR3: TGCAGTGCAACCGGGACAGGGCTAGCCTACGAGCAGTACTTC.

This clonotype was observed a handful of times. The chain is built from TRBV7-2 and TRBJ2-1; D uncertain. The CDR3 is 16 residues long. Germline CDR1 reads SGHTA; CDR2 reads FQGNSA. V gave up 3 bases and J gave up 9 bases, with 21 bases separating them. This CDR3 is CASSLSPTGPWSEQFF. DNA of the CDR3: TGTGCCAGCAGCTTGTCCCCCACCGGACCCTGGTCTGAGCAGTTCTTC.

This clonotype turned up a few times. The V gene is TRBV9, the J gene TRBJ2-3; tentatively, D is TRBD1 or TRBD2 (7 bases each). The CDR3 consists of 16 residues. Trimming pared 2 bases from V and 4 bases from J, leaving 17 bases between. Per germline, CDR1 SGDLS and CDR2 YYNGEE. This chain's CDR3 is CASSVTDREGADTQYF. The CDR3 DNA follows: TGTGCCAGCAGCGTGACAGACAGGGAGGGTGCAGATACGCAGTATTTT.

This clonotype was found many times. The CDR3 DNA is TGTGCCAGCAGCGTATCAGAACACAATGAGCAGTTCTTC. This codes for CASSVSEHNEQFF. The chain recombines TRBV9 with TRBJ2-1; D gene unclear. Per germline, CDR1 SGDLS and CDR2 YYNGEE. This CDR3 has 13 residues. Deletions cut 1 base from V and 5 bases from J, with 7 bases between.

This clonotype was seen a handful of times. This chain uses TRBV24-1 with TRBJ2-1; D remains ambiguous. Germline V gives CDR1 KGHDR, CDR2 SFDVKD. The CDR3 totals 13 residues. V gave up 3 bases and J gave up 10 bases, with 12 bases separating them. The CDR3 nucleotides read TGTGCCACCAGTGATCCGCTTGCAGTCGAGCAGTTCTTC. Its protein is CATSDPLAVEQFF.

The V and J genes are TRBV6-1 and TRBJ2-7, with unresolved D. CDR3 length equals 14 residues. Trimming removed 8 bases at V and 3 bases at J, with 17 bases between. The V gene's germline CDR1 is MNHNS and CDR2 SASEGT. The CDR3 spells CASRRASQFYEQYF. The CDR3 DNA is TGTGCCAGCCGAAGAGCGAGCCAGTTCTACGAGCAGTACTTC.

This clonotype was seen a few times. The J gene is TRBJ2-1, the V gene TRBV12-3 or TRBV12-4, with TRBD2 matching over 14 bases. After removal of 3 bases from V and 6 bases from J, the junction contained 10 bases not matched to a gene. This CDR3 spans 18 amino acids. CDR3 sequence: CASSFKCRTSGRCNEQFF. The CDR3 DNA reads as TGTGCCAGCAGTTTTAAGTGTAGGACTAGCGGGAGGTGCAATGAGCAGTTCTTC.

This clonotype was seen at least ten times. The chain combines TRBV10-3 with TRBJ2-2; D could derive from TRBD1 or TRBD2 (5 bases each). Trimming shortened V by 4 bases and J by 5 bases, and 8 bases separated the two germline ends. Germline CDR1 ENHRY, CDR2 SYGVKD. The CDR3 extends over 13 amino acids. CDR3 amino acids: CAISGGPTGELFF. The CDR3 DNA sequence: TGTGCCATCAGTGGGGGACCAACCGGGGAGCTGTTTTTT.

The sample holds a few counts of this clonotype. The V call is TRBV5-5, the J call TRBJ2-4, with a possible D match to TRBD2 (5 bases). The CDR3 length is 13 residues. Per the germline V gene, CDR1 is SGHKS and CDR2 is YYEKEE (reference sequence). The V gene lost 2 bases and the J gene lost 8 bases, with 11 bases spanning the gap. The CDR3 DNA reads as TGTGCCAGCAGCTTTCCGGGAAGGGACATTCAGTACTTC. Amino acid sequence: CASSFPGRDIQYF.

This rearrangement joins TRBV29-1 to TRBJ1-2, with D possibly matching TRBD1 (5 bases). V was clipped by 4 bases and J by 3 bases, with 9 bases between them. Germline V CDR1 and CDR2: SQVTM, ANQGSEA. This CDR3 spans 12 amino acids. As DNA, the CDR3 is TGCAGCGTTGGAGGGGAACACTATGGCTACACCTTC. It translates to CSVGGEHYGYTF.

This clonotype occurred a few times. The chain links TRBV5-6 to TRBJ2-5, with D possibly matching TRBD1 (6 bases). Trimming left V 1 base short and J 9 bases short, with 13 bases between. CDR1 is SGHDT, CDR2 YYEEEE, per germline. CDR3 length equals 13 residues. The CDR3 DNA reads as TGTGCCAGCAGCTTGAAACAGGGAACGGCCCAGTACTTC. It yields the protein CASSLKQGTAQYF.

There are many counts of this clonotype. The chain couples TRBV7-2 to TRBJ2-7; D might be TRBD1 (5 bases). CDR1 and CDR2 (germline): SGHTA, FQGNSA. This CDR3 has 14 residues. V dropped 4 bases and J dropped 3 bases, with 13 bases sitting between them. The CDR3, as DNA: TGTGCCAGCAGCTACGGACACTTCCTCTACGAGCAGTACTTC. This sequence encodes CASSYGHFLYEQYF.

This clonotype has only a few counts. This rearrangement joins TRBV7-2 to TRBJ2-1; D might be TRBD1 (5 bases). The germline CDR1 and CDR2 sequences are SGHTA and FQGNSA. The CDR3 is 14 amino acids. V lost 1 base and J lost 10, with 14 bases in between. The chain's CDR3 is CASSLVGQAPEQFF. DNA for the CDR3: TGTGCCAGCAGCTTAGTGGGGCAGGCCCCCGAGCAGTTCTTC. The full variable domain, rest sourced from reference TRBV7-2 and TRBJ2-1, is GAGVSQSPSNKVTEKGKDVELRCDPISGHTALYWYRQSLGQGLEFLIYFQGNSAPDKSGLPSDRFSAERTGGSVSTLTIQRTQQEDSAVYLCASSLVGQAPEQFFGPGTRLTVL.

V and J are TRBV7-9 and TRBJ2-1; D gene uncertain. Germline V gives CDR1 SEHNR, CDR2 FQNEAQ (reference sequence). The V and J ends lost 1 base and 9 bases respectively, with 10 bases between them. CDR3 length equals 13 residues. The CDR3 loop is CASSLVGSSEQFF. The DNA of the CDR3 is TGTGCCAGCAGCTTAGTCGGCAGCAGTGAGCAGTTCTTC.

The J gene is TRBJ2-1, the V gene TRBV7-2; D is undetermined. The CDR3 has 12 residues. V was cut by 5 bases and J by 7 bases, with 9 bases left in between. Germline-derived CDR1 and CDR2 are SGHTA and FQGNSA. The CDR3 nucleotides read TGTGCCAGCAGCCCCGGTTGGAATGAGCAGTTCTTC. This sequence encodes CASSPGWNEQFF.

In its sample, this clonotype was seen a few times. The chain joins TRBV5-1 to TRBJ2-3, with D perhaps TRBD2 (5 bases). The CDR3 contains 13 residues. V was clipped by 4 bases and J by 4 bases, with 10 bases between them. Germline V lookup: CDR1 SGHRS, CDR2 YFSETQ. This chain's CDR3 is CASSPGNPDTQYF. CDR3 bases: TGCGCCAGCAGCCCGGGAAATCCAGATACGCAGTATTTT.

This clonotype was picked up many times. Sequence at one end of the junction differs from germline and may be a read error. The V call is TRBV5-1, the J call TRBJ1-1; D not resolved. Germline V lookup: CDR1 SGHRS, CDR2 YFSETQ. This CDR3 is 13 amino acids long. CDR3 in amino acids: CASSLAPGTEAFF. In nucleotides, the CDR3 is TGTGCCAGCAGCTTAGCCCCCGGAACTGAAGCTTTCTTT.

This clonotype appeared a few times. V and J are TRBV5-1 and TRBJ2-1, with 12 bases identical to TRBD2. V lost 0 bases and J lost 5; bases outside the gene matches: 15. The CDR3 length is 20 residues. Germline V CDR1 and CDR2: SGHRS, YFSETQ. The CDR3 DNA sequence: TGCGCCAGCAGCTTGGAAGGGACTTGGGCTAGCGGGAGGGCCAACAATGAGCAGTTCTTC. Translation gives CASSLEGTWASGRANNEQFF.

This rearrangement joins TRBV12-3 or TRBV12-4 to TRBJ2-5, with unresolved D. CDR3 size: 15 residues. V lost 3 bases to trimming and J lost 7 bases, with 18 bases between them. Written as DNA, the CDR3 is TGTGCCAGCAGTTTCATATCGGGCCAGCTGGGGACCCAGTACTTC. Its protein is CASSFISGQLGTQYF.

This clonotype is a singleton in its sample. The chain joins TRBV30 to TRBJ1-1, with D maybe TRBD1 (6 bases). This CDR3 has 14 residues. The V and J ends lost 4 bases and 4 bases respectively, with 16 bases between them. Germline-derived CDR1 and CDR2 are GTSNPN and SVGIG (reference sequence). Here the CDR3 DNA reads TGTGCCTGGACCGGGACACCAGCCGGCACTGAAGCTTTCTTT. Amino acid sequence: CAWTGTPAGTEAFF.

The chain combines TRBV5-6 with TRBJ2-5, with 11 nucleotides matching TRBD2. CDR3 length: 17 residues. V was pared by 4 bases and J by 3 bases, with 11 bases of the junction left unmatched. Germline V gives CDR1 SGHDT, CDR2 YYEEEE. This chain's CDR3 is CASSQRLAGSHKETQYF. As DNA, the CDR3 is TGTGCCAGCAGCCAACGACTAGCGGGGTCGCATAAAGAGACCCAGTACTTC.

The genes are TRBV20-1 and TRBJ2-4; no definite D call. The ends were cut back, 1 base at V and 0 bases at J, with 10 bases in the middle. The germline V gene encodes CDR1 DFQATT and CDR2 SNEGSKA (reference sequence). The length of the CDR3 is 15 residues. The CDR3 bases are TGCAGTGCTAGAGTTCCAGCATTAGCCAAAAACATTCAGTACTTC. This translates into CSARVPALAKNIQYF.

The sample holds many counts of this clonotype. The chain combines TRBV2 with TRBJ2-4, with D perhaps assigned TRBD1 or TRBD2 (5 bases each). The CDR3 runs 17 residues. Trimming removed 4 bases from V and 4 bases from J, with 20 bases in between. Per germline, CDR1 SNHLY and CDR2 FYNNEI. The CDR3 sequence is CASSGNWDGKTKNIQYF. The CDR3 coding sequence is TGTGCCAGCAGTGGTAATTGGGACGGGAAAACTAAAAACATTCAGTACTTC.

To note about this clonotype: A read error is the likely source, as a far larger clone sits one nucleotide away. No conserved phenylalanine or tryptophan ends this CDR3, so it is likely a read error. CDR3 bases: TGCGCCAGCAGCTTGAACAGGGACTACGAGCAGTACCTC. It encodes CASSLNRDYEQYL. The chain combines TRBV5-1 with TRBJ2-7; D is perhaps TRBD1 (6 bases). This CDR3 spans 13 amino acids. The germline V gene has CDR1 SGHRS and CDR2 YFSETQ. Trimming removed 1 base at V and 3 bases at J, with 8 bases between.

This clonotype has just a few counts. The gene calls are TRBV27 and TRBJ1-4; D gene unclear. The V end was cut by 2 bases, the J end by 8 bases, with 12 bases between. Per germline, CDR1 MNHEY and CDR2 SMNVEV (reference sequence). The CDR3 runs 14 residues. The CDR3 DNA is TGTGCCAGCAGTTTAATCGGGCCGGGGGAAAAACTGTTTTTT. Its protein is CASSLIGPGEKLFF.

This clonotype was seen repeatedly, ten times or more. Relative to the germline gene, one junction end is altered; a read error may explain this. This chain joins TRBV5-1 and TRBJ2-1; 7 nucleotides match TRBD1. Germline CDR1 SGHRS, CDR2 YFSETQ. The CDR3 is 15 residues long. The CDR3 nucleotides are TGTGCCAGCAGTTCCCCAGGGGGCTCCTACAATGAGCAGTTCTTC. As protein: CASSSPGGSYNEQFF.